Below, 27 T cell receptor beta chains from the same sample are listed, as sequenced in a study of cytomegalovirus exposure and HLA in healthy donors. Primers: 60 Vbeta forward and 13 Jbeta reverse. The repertoire was sequenced with immunoSEQ multiplex PCR; TCRdb's copy has only in-frame clones and lacks some. The sample lists some 150,000 clones, 76% occurring once. The specimen sequenced was PBMCs. The receptors here all came from a man between 60 and 75 years old in good health and CMV-seronegative.

The J gene is TRBJ1-5, the V gene TRBV30; D unresolved. Germline CDR1 reads GTSNPN; CDR2 reads SVGIG (reference sequence). There are 14 residues in the CDR3. V was cut by 0 bases and J by 2 bases, with 8 bases left in between. The CDR3 here is CAWSVLGGNQPQHF. The CDR3 DNA is TGTGCCTGGAGTGTACTGGGCGGCAATCAGCCCCAGCATTTT.

The chain combines TRBV2 with TRBJ1-4, with D possibly TRBD1 on 5 matching bases. The CDR3 runs to 14 residues. Trimming stripped 3 bases from V and 6 bases from J, with 11 bases between. The V gene's germline CDR1 is SNHLY and CDR2 FYNNEI. CDR3 sequence (DNA): TGTGCCAGCAGTGACCAGGGCTCGGATGAAAAACTGTTTTTT. This gives the protein CASSDQGSDEKLFF. The complete variable domain, with remaining parts taken from reference TRBV2 and TRBJ1-4, reads EPEVTQTPSHQVTQMGQEVILRCVPISNHLYFYWYRQILGQKVEFLVSFYNNEISEKSEIFDDQFSVERPDGSNFTLKIRSTKLEDSAMYFCASSDQGSDEKLFFGSGTQLSVL.

This clone was counted a few times. The rearrangement joins TRBV11-2 to TRBJ2-2, with D maybe TRBD2 (6 bases). Trimming took 5 bases from V and 4 from J, leaving 14 bases between them. Per germline, CDR1 SGHAT and CDR2 FQNNGV. The CDR3 consists of 15 residues. CDR3 residues: CASSPRTSFTGELFF. CDR3 DNA sequence: TGTGCCAGCAGCCCCCGTACTAGCTTCACCGGGGAGCTGTTTTTT.

V gene TRBV21-1 combines with J gene TRBJ2-5; the table's D gene call, TRBD1, was not cross checked with the DNA. TRBV21-1 is termed a pseudogene. CDR3 length: 13 residues. The CDR3: CASPGRTGETQYF. The DNA of the CDR3 is TGTGCCAGCCCTGGGAGGACAGGAGAGACCCAGTACTTC.

The rearrangement joins TRBV11-3 to TRBJ2-3; 14 nucleotides match TRBD2. The germline V gene encodes CDR1 SGHNT and CDR2 YENEEA. The CDR3 has 17 amino acids. Germline trimming cut 4 bases from V and 3 bases from J; bases unmatched to any gene: 6. CDR3 sequence: CASSYGLAGGMTDTQYF. In nucleotides, the CDR3 is TGTGCCAGCAGCTACGGACTAGCGGGGGGTATGACAGATACGCAGTATTTT.

V is TRBV5-6 and J is TRBJ2-7; TRBD2 matches at 12 bases. J lost 0 bases, V lost 3 bases, and 10 bases had no gene match. The CDR3 length is 18 residues. CDR1 and CDR2 (germline): SGHDT, YYEEEE. The DNA of the CDR3 is TGTGCCAGCAGCTCCACAGCCGGACTAGCGGGGATCTCCTACGAGCAGTACTTC. Protein sequence: CASSSTAGLAGISYEQYF. Supplemented by reference TRBV5-6 and TRBJ2-7, the full variable domain reads DAGVTQSPTHLIKTRGQQVTLRCSPKSGHDTVSWYQQALGQGPQFIFQYYEEEERQRGNFPDRFSGHQFPNYSSELNVNALLLGDSALYLCASSSTAGLAGISYEQYFGPGTRLTVT.

The V gene is TRBV7-6, the J gene TRBJ2-7; TRBD1 aligns across 10 bases. V trimming: 5 bases; J trimming: 5 bases; junction bases outside the gene matches: 9. CDR3 size: 15 residues. The germline V gene encodes CDR1 SGHVS and CDR2 FNYEAQ. CDR3 DNA: TGTGCCAGCAGCCCCGGGACAGGGGAAGTCCACGAGCAGTACTTC. Its protein product is CASSPGTGEVHEQYF.

The chain has TRBV5-1 and TRBJ1-5, with D hard to call. The CDR3 runs 13 residues. CDR1 and CDR2 from the germline V gene are SGHRS and YFSETQ. With 0 bases removed from V and 3 bases from J, the gap between germline ends came to 4 bases. CDR3: CASSLDFNQPQHF. The CDR3 bases are TGCGCCAGCAGCTTGGACTTCAATCAGCCCCAGCATTTT.

The chain links TRBV28 to TRBJ1-1; D is perhaps TRBD1 (6 bases). The V end was cut by 3 bases, the J end by 0 bases, with 8 bases between. The CDR3 runs 14 residues. The germline V gene encodes CDR1 MDHEN and CDR2 SYDVKM. CDR3 bases: TGTGCCAGCAGTTTCGACAGGATGAACACTGAAGCTTTCTTT. It encodes CASSFDRMNTEAFF.

This clone was counted only a few times. V usage is TRBV7-2 and J usage is TRBJ2-1; 8 bases are a match to TRBD2. The trim removed 4 bases at V and 8 bases at J, leaving 10 bases unmatched. The CDR3 runs 15 residues. In germline, CDR1 is SGHTA, CDR2 FQGNSA. CDR3 loop: CASSSQAGVADEQFF. The CDR3 coding sequence is TGTGCCAGCAGCTCCCAAGCGGGGGTGGCCGATGAGCAGTTCTTC.

This clone appeared once. The rearrangement links TRBV9 to TRBJ2-3; D gene uncertain. Between the trimmed V and J ends, which lost 0 bases and 3 bases, there was a span of 11 bases. CDR1 is SGDLS, CDR2 YYNGEE, per germline. CDR3 length: 15 amino acids. CDR3 sequence: CASSVGGLRTDTQYF. CDR3 coding DNA: TGTGCCAGCAGCGTAGGAGGTTTACGGACAGATACGCAGTATTTT.

CDR3 coding DNA: TGTGCCTGGAGTGACAGGGCTGGGGCCAACGTCCTGACTTTC. Its translation is CAWSDRAGANVLTF. The chain has TRBV30 and TRBJ2-6; D perhaps matches TRBD1 (6 bases). Trimming shortened V by 1 base and J by 2 bases, and 6 bases separated the two germline ends. Germline CDR1 reads GTSNPN; CDR2 reads SVGIG (reference sequence). CDR3 length: 14 amino acids.

The chain is built from TRBV7-9 and TRBJ1-2; TRBD1 is a possible D gene (5 bases). This CDR3 spans 13 amino acids. Deletions cut 6 bases from V and 6 bases from J, with 14 bases between. Germline CDR1 is SEHNR and CDR2 is FQNEAQ (reference sequence). Here the CDR3 reads CASRSSGEDGYTF. The CDR3 coding sequence is TGTGCCAGCAGATCCTCGGGGGAAGATGGCTACACCTTC. Variable domain in full (rest from reference TRBV7-9 and TRBJ1-2): DTGVSQNPRHKITKRGQNVTFRCDPISEHNRLYWYRQTLGQGPEFLTYFQNEAQLEKSRLLSDRFSAERPKGSFSTLEIQRTEQGDSAMYLCASRSSGEDGYTFGSGTRLTVV.

This clone has only a few counts. This chain joins TRBV11-2 and TRBJ2-2; TRBD2 matches at 14 bases. The germline V gene has CDR1 SGHAT and CDR2 FQNNGV. V trimming: 1 base; J trimming: 7 bases; junction bases outside the gene matches: 8. The CDR3 consists of 18 residues. Written as DNA, the CDR3 is TGTGCCAGCAGCTTAGGGACTAGCGGGAGGCGCCTCGGCGGGGAGCTGTTTTTT. This sequence encodes CASSLGTSGRRLGGELFF. The entire variable domain, with the rest obtained from reference TRBV11-2 and TRBJ2-2, is as follows: EAGVAQSPRYKIIEKRQSVAFWCNPISGHATLYWYQQILGQGPKLLIQFQNNGVVDDSQLPKDRFSAERLKGVDSTLKIQPAKLEDSAVYLCASSLGTSGRRLGGELFFGEGSRLTVL.

Only one count was recorded for this clone. V and J are TRBV7-2 and TRBJ2-5; no clear D gene. Trimming took off 5 bases at V and 1 base at J, with 11 bases between the two ends. The germline gives CDR1 SGHTA, CDR2 FQGNSA. The CDR3 is 14 residues long. CDR3 sequence (DNA): TGTGCCAGCAGCCATCAGGCTGTCCAAGAGACCCAGTACTTC. Its protein is CASSHQAVQETQYF. Drawing the rest from reference TRBV7-2 and TRBJ2-5, the complete variable domain is GAGVSQSPSNKVTEKGKDVELRCDPISGHTALYWYRQSLGQGLEFLIYFQGNSAPDKSGLPSDRFSAERTGGSVSTLTIQRTQQEDSAVYLCASSHQAVQETQYFGPGTRLLVL.

CDR3 nucleotide sequence: TGTGCCAGCAGTTTATCCAGCGTCCGAGAGACCCAGTACTTC. The encoded protein is CASSLSSVRETQYF. This chain connects TRBV27 to TRBJ2-5; D is unresolved. CDR3 length: 14 amino acids. In germline, CDR1 is MNHEY, CDR2 SMNVEV (reference sequence). The ends were cut back, 0 bases at V and 4 bases at J, with 9 bases in the middle.

Here the CDR3 DNA reads TGTGCCAGCAGTGAAGTTCGGAGGCAGCCCCAGCATTTT. Encoded protein: CASSEVRRQPQHF. J is TRBJ1-5 and V is TRBV2; D not certain. Trimming pared 1 base from V and 7 bases from J, leaving 8 bases between. The length of the CDR3 is 13 residues. Germline CDR1 is SNHLY and CDR2 is FYNNEI.

The chain is built from TRBV9 and TRBJ2-5; TRBD1 matches 7 bases. The DNA end favors TRBJ2-7, so the J call may be wrong. The CDR3 runs 15 residues. CDR1 is SGDLS, CDR2 YYNGEE, per germline. CDR3 loop: CASSALSDRAGEQYF. The CDR3 nucleotides read TGTGCCAGCAGCGCCCTCTCCGACAGGGCCGGCGAGCAGTACTTC.

There are a few counts of this clone. The chain is built from TRBV25-1 and TRBJ2-7; 10 nucleotides line up with TRBD1. Unmatched junction bases numbered 8, after V lost 8 bases and J lost 1 base. This CDR3 region has 15 residues. CDR1 is MGHDK, CDR2 SYGVNS, per germline. CDR3 region: CASPRDRGSSYEQYF. The CDR3 nucleotides read TGTGCCAGCCCACGGGACAGGGGCTCGTCCTACGAGCAGTACTTC.

The rearrangement joins TRBV6-5 to TRBJ1-1; perhaps TRBD1 as D (5 bases). This CDR3 region has 13 residues. Trimming stripped 5 bases from V and 6 bases from J, with 13 bases between. Germline loops: CDR1 MNHEY, CDR2 SVGAGI. The CDR3 loop reads CASSQGISAEAFF. The CDR3 DNA follows: TGTGCCAGCAGTCAGGGTATTTCCGCTGAAGCTTTCTTT.

The table lists this clone with a count of one. The chain couples TRBV5-4 to TRBJ2-5, with D possibly being TRBD1 (5 bases). V was cut by 2 bases and J by 5 bases, with 13 bases left in between. The germline CDR1 and CDR2 sequences are SGHNT and YYREEE (reference sequence). The CDR3 is made up of 14 amino acids. The CDR3 coding sequence is TGTGCCAGCAGCTTCGCAGGGAATGGGGAGACCCAGTACTTC. As protein: CASSFAGNGETQYF.

The chain combines TRBV29-1 with TRBJ2-1, with TRBD2 matching 11 bases. Germline lookup yields CDR1 SQVTM and CDR2 ANQGSEA. Trimming took 4 bases from V and 10 from J; bases not matched to a gene: 12. The CDR3 spans 15 residues. In DNA form, the CDR3 reads TGCAGCGTTGCATTCAATAGCGGGAGGGCCGGGGAGCAGTTCTTC. It codes for CSVAFNSGRAGEQFF.

V gene TRBV9 combines with J gene TRBJ2-7; 8 bases match TRBD1. Losses at the gene ends were 3 bases for V and 3 bases for J; bases not matched to a gene: 8. CDR3 length equals 15 residues. CDR1 and CDR2 from the germline V gene are SGDLS and YYNGEE. The CDR3 region is CASSAGTGPVYEQYF. The CDR3 region has the DNA TGTGCCAGCAGCGCCGGGACAGGCCCTGTCTACGAGCAGTACTTC.

In this sample, this clone turned up a few times. The rearrangement uses TRBV18 and TRBJ2-1; D not resolved. Trimming removed 2 bases at V and 0 bases at J, with 11 bases between. Germline CDR1 KGHSH, CDR2 LQKENI. The length of the CDR3 is 16 residues. The CDR3, as DNA: TGTGCCAGCTCACCATACGAGGTTAGCTCCTACAATGAGCAGTTCTTC. Translated, it gives CASSPYEVSSYNEQFF.

The J gene is TRBJ2-3, the V gene TRBV27; no clear D. The CDR3 is 13 residues long. The V end was cut by 5 bases, the J end by 2 bases, with 8 bases between. Germline V gives CDR1 MNHEY, CDR2 SMNVEV (reference sequence). The CDR3: CASSPYDTDTQYF. Here the CDR3 DNA reads TGTGCCAGCAGTCCCTATGACACAGATACGCAGTATTTT.

The chain joins TRBV19 to TRBJ2-5; tentatively, D is TRBD1 (6 bases). Trimming removed 6 bases at V and 2 bases at J, with 13 bases between. CDR1 is LNHDA, CDR2 SQIVND, per germline (reference sequence). CDR3 length: 14 residues. The CDR3 is CASREQGRQETQYF. Written as DNA, the CDR3 is TGTGCCAGTAGAGAACAGGGCCGACAAGAGACCCAGTACTTC.

This chain uses TRBV7-8 with TRBJ2-1; the D is unclear. Between the trimmed V and J ends, which lost 4 bases and 7 bases, there was a span of 5 bases. The CDR3 runs to 11 residues. Germline V lookup: CDR1 SGHVS, CDR2 FQNEAQ. In DNA form, the CDR3 reads TGTGCCAGCAGCTCGCGGAATGAGCAGTTCTTC. Its translation: CASSSRNEQFF.